This T cell receptor (beta chain) is from a study of immune evolution from preneoplasia to lung adenocarcinoma. Assay used: immunoSEQ multiplex PCR; TCRdb lists only in-frame clones, some missing. The data hold around 8,000 clones, with 83% observed a single time. The sequenced sample was FFPE minimally invasive lung adenocarcinoma tissue. The origin of this receptor is an older person with lung adenocarcinoma.

The CDR3 sequence: CASSSGTGGPRDTEAFF. In nucleotides, the CDR3 is TGTGCCAGCAGCTCCGGGACAGGGGGACCAAGGGATACTGAAGCTTTCTTT. V usage is TRBV7-9 and J usage is TRBJ1-1; 11 bases are shared with TRBD1. CDR1 SEHNR and CDR2 FQNEAQ come from the germline V gene (reference sequence). V dropped 4 bases and J dropped 5; count of bases not matched to a gene: 12. The CDR3 runs 17 residues.